A selection of T cell receptor beta chains follows, all from one sample in a study of glioma-infiltrating T cells after dendritic cell vaccination. Measured with immunoSEQ multiplex PCR; TCRdb has only the in-frame clones, and not every one. The data hold approximately 99,000 clones, with 65% to 85% observed a single time. The sample here was blood, taken after dendritic cell vaccination. All receptors derive from a human donor with glioblastoma. The CDR3 runs from the conserved cysteine through the conserved F or W. The D gene is left open where the match is weak. For some rows the clone size is stated as once, few or many, or as a class when expanded; others skip it.

v_call,d_call,j_call,clone_size,cdr3_aa,cdr3_nt
TRBV5-1,TRBD2,TRBJ2-1,.,CASSWPQSGLASYNEQFF,TGCGCCAGCAGCTGGCCCCAGTCGGGACTAGCCTCCTACAATGAGCAGTTCTTC
TRBV27,.,TRBJ2-1,once,CASRPDRESSYNEQFF,TGTGCCAGCAGACCCGACAGAGAAAGCTCCTACAATGAGCAGTTCTTC
TRBV19,.,TRBJ2-1,few,CASSMYSDNEQFF,TGTGCCAGTAGTATGTACAGTGACAATGAGCAGTTCTTC
TRBV7-8,TRBD1,TRBJ2-7,.,CASTPNRTGRNEQYF,TGTGCCAGCACCCCGAATCGGACAGGGAGGAACGAGCAGTACTTC
TRBV9,TRBD1,TRBJ2-2,.,CASSAAGTANTGELFF,TGTGCCAGCAGCGCGGCCGGGACAGCGAACACCGGGGAGCTGTTTTTT
TRBV2,.,TRBJ1-5,.,CASSDGAGYSNQPQHF,TGTGCCAGCAGTGATGGGGCCGGTTATAGCAATCAGCCCCAGCATTTT
TRBV2,.,TRBJ2-3,.,CATASTSTSTDTQYF,TGTGCCACCGCGAGCACTTCTACTAGCACAGATACGCAGTATTTT
TRBV4-1,.,TRBJ2-7,.,CASSQDASLAAYEQYF,TGTGCCAGCAGCCAAGACGCTAGCCTTGCGGCCTACGAGCAGTACTTC
TRBV10-2,.,TRBJ2-2,.,CASSVLAGTGELFF,TGCGCCAGCAGTGTCCTAGCTGGCACCGGGGAGCTGTTTTTT
TRBV9,.,TRBJ1-2,.,CASSVVEGGYTF,TGTGCCAGCAGCGTAGTGGAGGGTGGCTACACCTTC
TRBV11-2,.,TRBJ1-3,few,CASSFLTGGVVGNTIYF,TGTGCCAGCAGCTTTCTCACCGGGGGGGTCGTCGGAAACACCATATATTTT
TRBV5-1,TRBD1,TRBJ1-3,.,CASSWQGAGNTIYF,TGCGCCAGCAGCTGGCAGGGGGCTGGAAACACCATATATTTT
TRBV27,.,TRBJ2-2,.,CASSLSIQGTGELFF,TGTGCCAGCAGTCTTTCGATACAGGGTACCGGGGAGCTGTTTTTT
TRBV4-1,TRBD2,TRBJ2-7,.,CASSPPSGSYEQYF,TGCGCCAGCAGCCCGCCTAGCGGCTCCTACGAGCAGTACTTC
TRBV28,.,TRBJ1-1,.,CASSFPGLFNTEAFF,TGTGCCAGCAGTTTCCCAGGGTTATTCAACACTGAAGCTTTCTTT
TRBV5-5,TRBD2,TRBJ2-7,few,CASSFPRLAGSYEQYF,TGTGCCAGCAGCTTTCCAAGACTAGCGGGCTCCTACGAGCAGTACTTC
TRBV5-1,TRBD2,TRBJ2-2,.,CASSSGLAGGTNTGELFF,TGCGCCAGCAGCTCCGGACTAGCGGGGGGGACGAACACCGGGGAGCTGTTTTTT
TRBV10-3,TRBD1,TRBJ1-2,.,CATGQENYGYTF,TGTGCCACGGGACAGGAAAACTATGGCTACACCTTC
TRBV5-1,TRBD1,TRBJ2-1,.,CASSLLPGQGTHNEQFF,TGCGCCAGCAGCTTACTCCCGGGACAGGGGACTCACAATGAGCAGTTCTTC
TRBV7-6,TRBD2,TRBJ2-1,.,CASSQEPSRAGGYNEQFF,TGTGCCAGCAGCCAAGAGCCGTCCAGAGCGGGGGGGTACAATGAGCAGTTCTTC
TRBV5-1,.,TRBJ1-5,.,CASSYGENQPQHF,TGCGCCAGCAGCTACGGAGAGAATCAGCCCCAGCATTTT
TRBV7-8,.,TRBJ2-6,.,CASSLIIPPGANVLTF,TGTGCCAGCAGCTTAATAATCCCTCCTGGGGCCAACGTCCTGACTTTC
TRBV5-1,.,TRBJ1-1,.,CASSFEQASMTEAFF,TGCGCCAGCAGCTTTGAACAGGCCTCGATGACTGAAGCTTTCTTT
TRBV7-3,TRBD1,TRBJ1-2,once,CASSVTGGGGYTF,TGTGCCAGCAGCGTCACAGGGGGCGGTGGCTACACCTTC
TRBV6-5,.,TRBJ1-1,.,CASSQIIASTEAFF,TGTGCCAGCAGCCAAATTATTGCGAGCACTGAAGCTTTCTTT
TRBV27,.,TRBJ2-3,.,CASSLGRVSGDTDTQYF,TGTGCCAGCAGTTTAGGGAGAGTTAGTGGGGACACAGATACGCAGTATTTT
TRBV10-3,.,TRBJ1-3,.,CAISEHLRVGGNTIYF,TGTGCCATCAGTGAGCACCTCAGGGTGGGAGGAAACACCATATATTTT
TRBV19,.,TRBJ1-5,.,CASRAHTGYLNQPQHF,TGTGCCAGTAGGGCTCACACAGGGTATCTGAATCAGCCCCAGCATTTT
TRBV6-1,.,TRBJ1-3,few,CARGRGGSGNTIYF,TGTGCCAGGGGGAGGGGGGGATCTGGAAACACCATATATTTT
TRBV7-2,.,TRBJ1-2,.,CASSLSEGRGRDYGYTF,TGCGCCAGCAGCCTATCGGAGGGGCGGGGAAGGGACTATGGCTACACCTTC
TRBV6-6,.,TRBJ1-4,.,CASSSRQRWFEKLFF,TGTGCCAGCAGTTCACGACAGAGGTGGTTTGAAAAACTGTTTTTT
TRBV18,.,TRBJ2-3,.,CASSPLQDTQYF,TGTGCCAGCTCACCACTCCAGGATACGCAGTATTTT
TRBV19,.,TRBJ1-1,.,CASFTGMNTEAFF,TGTGCCAGTTTTACAGGGATGAACACTGAAGCTTTCTTT
TRBV30,.,TRBJ1-4,.,CAWRPGDEKLFF,TGTGCCTGGCGCCCGGGGGATGAAAAACTGTTTTTT
TRBV5-4,.,TRBJ1-6,.,CASSFGGGNNSPLHF,TGTGCCAGCAGCTTTGGGGGCGGTAATAATTCACCCCTCCACTTT
TRBV2,.,TRBJ2-2,once,CASSGTGDTGELFF,TGTGCCAGCAGTGGGACCGGGGACACCGGGGAGCTGTTTTTT
TRBV5-1,.,TRBJ2-3,.,CASSTPRWHTQYF,TGCGCCAGCAGCACCCCGAGGTGGCATACGCAGTATTTT
TRBV6-5,.,TRBJ1-2,.,CASSYWQGSNYGYTF,TGTGCCAGCAGTTACTGGCAGGGGTCGAACTATGGCTACACCTTC
TRBV10-3,TRBD1,TRBJ1-1,few,CASRPGGTEAFF,TGTGCATCCCGCCCAGGGGGAACTGAAGCTTTCTTT
TRBV27,TRBD2,TRBJ2-1,.,CASTLYAGGRLSEQFF,TGTGCCAGCACTCTTTACGCGGGAGGGCGACTAAGTGAGCAGTTCTTC
TRBV9,.,TRBJ1-2,.,CASSVVPGDYGYTF,TGTGCCAGCAGCGTAGTGCCAGGGGACTATGGCTACACCTTC
TRBV9,.,TRBJ2-7,.,CASSRSEGGPFSYEQYF,TGTGCCAGCAGCAGATCCGAAGGAGGACCTTTCTCCTACGAGCAGTACTTC
TRBV5-4,TRBD1,TRBJ1-2,.,CASSLVGGGYGYTF,TGTGCCAGCAGCTTGGTAGGGGGCGGCTATGGCTACACCTTC
TRBV2,TRBD1,TRBJ1-6,.,CASSRQGGGGNSPLHF,TGTGCCAGCAGTCGACAGGGGGGGGGTGGTAATTCACCCCTCCACTTT
TRBV5-6,TRBD2,TRBJ2-7,once,CASSFFGGDACEQYF,TGTGCCAGCAGCTTCTTTGGGGGGGACGCCTGCGAGCAGTACTTC
TRBV6-4,TRBD1,TRBJ2-2,.,CASSTGGANTGELFF,TGTGCCAGCAGCACAGGGGGCGCGAACACCGGGGAGCTGTTTTTT
TRBV5-1,.,TRBJ2-7,.,CASSLSPSYEQYF,TGCGCCAGCAGCTTGTCCCCGTCCTACGAGCAGTACTTC
TRBV7-5,.,TRBJ2-7,once,CARSPIGLAGGSYEQYF,TGTGCCAGAAGCCCCATCGGACTAGCGGGTGGCTCCTACGAGCAGTACTTC
TRBV6-1,.,TRBJ2-4,.,CASSEDGPGPKNIQYF,TGTGCCAGCAGTGAAGATGGTCCAGGGCCAAAAAACATTCAGTACTTC
TRBV5-1,TRBD1,TRBJ2-1,few,CASSGYRGDYNEQFF,TGCGCCAGCAGCGGTTACAGGGGAGACTACAATGAGCAGTTCTTC
TRBV28,.,TRBJ2-7,.,CASSLPVMDEQYF,TGTGCCAGCAGTTTACCGGTCATGGACGAGCAGTACTTC
TRBV9,TRBD2,TRBJ2-3,few,CASSARTSGSVDTQYF,TGTGCCAGCAGCGCCAGGACTAGCGGGAGTGTAGATACGCAGTATTTT
TRBV5-1,TRBD2,TRBJ2-7,.,CASSLGLAGVEQYF,TGCGCCAGCAGCTTGGGACTAGCGGGGGTAGAGCAGTACTTC
TRBV28,.,TRBJ1-2,.,CASSSGITNYGYTF,TGTGCCAGCAGTTCCGGGATAACTAACTATGGCTACACCTTC
TRBV2,TRBD2,TRBJ2-7,.,CASSETSGEGEQYF,TGTGCCAGCAGTGAGACTAGCGGGGAAGGGGAGCAGTACTTC